Each of the 21 T cell receptor beta chains below was sequenced from the same sample in a study of blood T cell repertoires in COVID-19. Sequenced by immunoSEQ multiplex PCR; TCRdb stores in-frame clones only, minus some. The sample has over 200,000 clones, approximately 89% seen once. Sequencing was performed on peripheral blood. All receptors come from a woman aged 50 to 60 with acute or convalescent COVID-19.

The V and J genes are TRBV15 and TRBJ2-1; 8 positions match TRBD2. The CDR3 loop spans 16 amino acids. Trimming cost V 1 base and J 4 bases; bases outside gene matches: 6. Germline CDR1 is LNHNV and CDR2 is YYDKDF (reference sequence). CDR3 sequence: CATSRVEAGAYNEQFF. The CDR3 coding sequence is TGTGCCACCAGCAGAGTAGAAGCGGGAGCGTACAATGAGCAGTTCTTC.

This clone was counted only a few times. The genes are TRBV10-3 and TRBJ2-7; D uncertain. The CDR3 extends over 14 amino acids. Deletions cut 3 bases from V and 4 bases from J, with 13 bases between. Germline V lookup: CDR1 ENHRY, CDR2 SYGVKD. The CDR3: CAISEPLSAYEQYF. DNA for the CDR3: TGTGCCATCAGTGAACCGTTATCTGCGTACGAGCAGTACTTC.

The chain carries TRBV30 and TRBJ2-3; D call uncertain. Germline lookup yields CDR1 GTSNPN and CDR2 SVGIG (reference sequence). The V and J ends lost 3 bases and 2 bases respectively, with 12 bases between them. The length of the CDR3 is 14 residues. The CDR3 DNA follows: TGTGCCTGGAGGCTTCAACGGTACACAGATACGCAGTATTTT. Its translation is CAWRLQRYTDTQYF.

To note about this clone: This sample includes further DNA sequences coding for the same CDR3. CDR3 bases: TGTGCCAGCAGCTTAGTAGGGGGCCGGGAAAAACTGTTTTTT. This gives the protein CASSLVGGREKLFF. This chain uses TRBV7-2 with TRBJ1-4, with 7 nucleotides matching TRBD1. V was clipped by 1 base and J by 8 bases; unmatched bases: 4. Germline CDR1 is SGHTA and CDR2 is FQGNSA. The CDR3 consists of 14 residues.

V and J are TRBV30 and TRBJ1-2; tentative D call: TRBD1 (5 bases). Trimming removed 5 bases from V and 0 bases from J, with 13 bases in between. Looked up from germline, CDR1 is GTSNPN and CDR2 is SVGIG (reference sequence). The length of the CDR3 is 14 residues. The DNA of the CDR3 is TGTGCCTGGGGAACGACAGAGTCTAACTATGGCTACACCTTC. It codes for CAWGTTESNYGYTF.

This clone was seen a handful of times. The genes are TRBV6-5 and TRBJ1-1; 7 bases agree with TRBD1. J gave up 0 bases and V 4 bases, and 5 bases lay outside the gene matches. The CDR3 contains 15 residues. Germline V gene lookup returns CDR1 MNHEY and CDR2 SVGAGI. The CDR3 sequence: CASSSGQTLNTEAFF. The CDR3 region has the DNA TGTGCCAGCAGTTCGGGACAGACTCTGAACACTGAAGCTTTCTTT.

This chain links TRBV29-1 with TRBJ2-7; perhaps TRBD1 as D (5 bases). Trimming left V 2 bases short and J 5 bases short, with 10 bases between. This CDR3 is built from 12 residues. Looked up from germline, CDR1 is SQVTM and CDR2 is ANQGSEA. CDR3 sequence: CSVEQGPNEQYF. The CDR3 nucleotides read TGCAGCGTTGAACAGGGTCCCAACGAGCAGTACTTC.

The chain recombines TRBV7-2 with TRBJ2-7; no firm D call. Germline-derived CDR1 and CDR2 are SGHTA and FQGNSA. Trimming left V 7 bases short and J 1 base short, with 8 bases between. The CDR3 sequence is 12 residues long. CDR3 region: CASKRQSYEQYF. CDR3 nucleotides: TGTGCCAGCAAGCGTCAATCCTACGAGCAGTACTTC.

The chain carries TRBV7-2 and TRBJ2-5; D is perhaps TRBD2 (5 bases). V lost 4 bases to trimming and J lost 11 bases, with 17 bases between them. The CDR3 spans 13 residues. Germline V gene lookup returns CDR1 SGHTA and CDR2 FQGNSA. The CDR3 DNA reads TGTGCCAGCAGCTCCGCCCCCGCGGGTAGGCAGTACTTC. This gives the protein CASSSAPAGRQYF.

This chain joins TRBV6-1 and TRBJ1-6; D remains ambiguous. From germline, CDR1 is MNHNS and CDR2 SASEGT. V was pared by 2 bases and J by 8 bases, with 4 bases between. This CDR3 contains 12 residues. The CDR3 DNA reads TGTGCCAGCAGTGAAACTCATTCACCCCTCCACTTT. Translation gives CASSETHSPLHF.

The genes are TRBV19 and TRBJ1-1; no clear D gene. The germline gives CDR1 LNHDA, CDR2 SQIVND (reference sequence). The V gene lost 3 bases and the J gene lost 4 bases, with 9 bases spanning the gap. The CDR3 is made up of 13 amino acids. As DNA, the CDR3 is TGTGCCAGTAGTATGGGCCGGGGCACTGAAGCTTTCTTT. Its translation: CASSMGRGTEAFF.

This chain links TRBV29-1 with TRBJ2-1, with 7 bases matching TRBD2. The CDR3 extends over 15 amino acids. With 4 bases clipped from V and 3 bases from J, the junction kept 9 bases outside the gene matches. CDR1 and CDR2 from the germline V gene are SQVTM and ANQGSEA. Here the CDR3 DNA reads TGCAGCGTTGGAATTACGGCGGGAGTCTACAATGAGCAGTTCTTC. It specifies CSVGITAGVYNEQFF.

The V call is TRBV20-1, the J call TRBJ1-1; D might be TRBD1 (5 bases). The CDR3 totals 13 residues. The germline CDR1 and CDR2 sequences are DFQATT and SNEGSKA (reference sequence). Between the trimmed V and J ends, which lost 3 bases and 5 bases, there was a span of 13 bases. The CDR3 sequence: CSASGVGVTEAFF. The CDR3 DNA follows: TGCAGTGCTAGTGGGGTAGGGGTGACTGAAGCTTTCTTT.

The CDR3: CASSFGQVNQPQHF. CDR3 nucleotides: TGTGCCAGCTCATTCGGACAGGTGAATCAGCCCCAGCATTTT. The chain links TRBV18 to TRBJ1-5; TRBD1 agrees at 7 bases. Looked up from germline, CDR1 is KGHSH and CDR2 is LQKENI. This CDR3 is built from 14 residues. V lost 5 bases, J lost 4 bases, and 5 bases stayed unmatched.

The J gene is TRBJ1-6, the V gene TRBV19; 7 bases map to TRBD1. The CDR3 is 15 residues long. Germline V gene sequence: CDR1 LNHDA, CDR2 SQIVND (reference sequence). The ends lost 6 bases at V and 6 bases at J; junction bases unmatched: 8. DNA of the CDR3: TGTGCCAGTAGAGCTTATGGACAGGCTAATTCACCCCTCCACTTT. This encodes CASRAYGQANSPLHF.

The rearrangement joins TRBV28 to TRBJ1-3; no clear D gene. The CDR3 is made up of 15 amino acids. CDR1 and CDR2 (germline): MDHEN, SYDVKM. Trimming took 5 bases from V and 4 from J, leaving 15 bases between them. CDR3 region: CASSPTHSLGNTIYF. CDR3 nucleotides: TGTGCCAGCAGTCCCACTCACAGCCTGGGAAACACCATATATTTT.

J is TRBJ1-1 and V is TRBV29-1; possibly TRBD1 for D (5 bases). The CDR3 has 14 amino acids. Per germline, CDR1 SQVTM and CDR2 ANQGSEA. V was cut by 2 bases and J by 3 bases, with 13 bases left in between. The CDR3 here is CSVEKGGEYTEAFF. CDR3 DNA: TGCAGCGTTGAAAAGGGAGGGGAGTACACTGAAGCTTTCTTT.

The rearrangement links TRBV6-6 to TRBJ1-4; D may be TRBD1 (6 bases). The CDR3 consists of 15 residues. The V end lost 4 bases, the J end lost 4 bases, and 13 bases lay between the germline ends. Looked up from germline, CDR1 is MNHNY and CDR2 is SVGAGI (reference sequence). Written as DNA, the CDR3 is TGTGCCAGCAGTTCACCGGGACATAGTAATGAAAAACTGTTTTTT. Its translation: CASSSPGHSNEKLFF.

This chain joins TRBV5-6 and TRBJ2-2; possibly TRBD2 for D (6 bases). Deletions cut 5 bases from V and 4 bases from J, with 15 bases between. From germline, CDR1 is SGHDT and CDR2 YYEEEE. The CDR3 sequence is 15 residues long. CDR3 nucleotides: TGTGCCAGCAGATTGAAGGGAGGATTCACCGGGGAGCTGTTTTTT. It codes for CASRLKGGFTGELFF.

This clone was seen a few times. The chain combines TRBV4-1 with TRBJ1-5; D might be TRBD1 (6 bases). This CDR3 contains 16 residues. The V end lost 4 bases, the J end lost 2 bases, and 15 bases lay between the germline ends. In germline, CDR1 is MGHRA, CDR2 YSYEKL. CDR3 in DNA: TGCGCCAGCAGCCCCAGGTCAGGGGTGGGCAATCAGCCCCAGCATTTT. It encodes CASSPRSGVGNQPQHF.

The V and J genes are TRBV4-2 and TRBJ1-4; 7 bases fit TRBD1. This CDR3 has 16 residues. The ends lost 1 base at V and 5 bases at J; junction bases unmatched: 7. CDR1 is LGHNA and CDR2 is YNFKEQ in the germline V gene. Here the CDR3 reads CASSQGHGTENEKLFF. DNA for the CDR3: TGTGCCAGCAGCCAAGGGCACGGGACAGAGAATGAAAAACTGTTTTTT.